There are many counts of the clone carrying this TCR beta chain. Its cognate antigen is unknown. The CDR3 contains 14 residues. Trimming took off 3 bases at V and 1 base at J, with 9 bases between the two ends. Germline CDR1 ENHRY, CDR2 SYGVKD. Profiled with immunoSEQ multiplex PCR; TCRdb holds only in-frame clones, not every one. The sample consists of around 40,000 clones, roughly 78% of them appearing once. This record belongs to a study of PD-1 blockade in classical Hodgkin lymphoma. Study-wide points: CD8+ TCR diversity did not rise significantly by C4D1, unlike CD4+. Later analyses included only patients treated at least 1 year post-ASCT.

Exposure to brentuximab vedotin varied, and each patient had relapsed following autologous stem cell transplantation. The specimen was peripheral blood mononuclear cells (PBMCs), collected at baseline. The clonotype originates from a human donor with classical Hodgkin lymphoma. The chain is built from TRBV10-3 and TRBJ2-5, with D perhaps TRBD2 (5 bases). The CDR3 sequence: CAISDRGPQETQYF. The CDR3 DNA sequence: TGTGCCATCAGTGACCGAGGGCCCCAAGAGACCCAGTACTTC.